The sequence of this T cell receptor (beta chain) was determined in a study of post-analysis software for immune sequencing data. About this clonotype: Its antigen is not known. Germline and junction disagree at one end, which may indicate a read error.

CDR3 length: 17 amino acids. The germline gives CDR1 MNHNS, CDR2 SASEGT. General study points: For normalized Chao1 diversity, multiple sclerosis patients scored significantly lower than controls did. In patients, five or six TRBV segments were more frequent than in controls, with TRBV5-6, TRBV5-1 and TRBV20-1 among them.

Each TCR beta cDNA library carried unique molecular identifiers. The T cell input of roughly 0.85 to 11 million gave about 500,000 cDNA molecules. TCRdb re-analysed the PCR reads in MiXCR, keeping a single row per CDR3 protein. This table has roughly 430,000 distinct CDR3 sequences, 35% to 45% appearing once. Sequenced sample: blood. This chain links TRBV6-1 with TRBJ1-4; D is perhaps TRBD1 (5 bases). This clonotype was sampled from a girl aged 2 to 9 with multiple sclerosis. In nucleotides, the CDR3 is TGTGCCAACAGTACCTCCGGGACGGTTACAACTAACGAAAAACTGTTTTTT. Translating it yields CANSTSGTVTTNEKLFF.